This is a list of T cell receptor beta chains from one sample in a study of cytomegalovirus exposure and HLA in healthy donors. The repertoire was sequenced with immunoSEQ multiplex PCR; TCRdb's copy has only in-frame clones and lacks some. Found here are some 100,000 clones, about 87% of them singletons; the top ten hold less than 2%. The sequencing input was PBMCs. The source of these receptors is a man aged 18 to 30 in good health and CMV-seronegative. Both conserved end residues are part of each CDR3. Clone size is given for some rows only: seen once, a few or many times, or a class if the clone is expanded.

J gene,clone size,V gene,CDR3 protein
TRBJ2-2,NA,TRBV5-8,CASSARRDSNTGELFF
TRBJ2-7,NA,TRBV7-9,CASGTRTSGFVQYF
TRBJ1-2,NA,TRBV6-5,CASVTGEYGYTF
TRBJ2-2,NA,TRBV6-5,CASSPGWTTGELFF
TRBJ1-6,few,TRBV14,CASSQVGGNSPLHF
TRBJ2-7,NA,TRBV7-2,CAGGDRGLEQYF
TRBJ1-5,few,TRBV27,CASSLRQGYQPQHF
TRBJ1-2,NA,TRBV5-1,CASSRGLGYGYTF
TRBJ2-5,NA,TRBV5-6,CASSFARSSPETQYF
TRBJ1-5,NA,TRBV6-6,CASSYDSSNQPQHF
TRBJ1-1,NA,TRBV25-1,CASSGEQGSTEAFF
TRBJ1-1,NA,TRBV18,CASSPPVGGTEAFF
TRBJ1-3,NA,TRBV6-5,CASSYSEVSGNTIYF
TRBJ2-7,NA,TRBV19,CASSNTGQYEQYF